This TCR beta chain stems from a study of OX40 agonist ivuxolimab in advanced cancers. General study points: Expanded clones were, on average, more numerous among CD8+ T cells than CD4+. Clones of CD4+ and CD8+ blood T cells grew by week 6 at doses of 0.1 to 3.0 mg/kg. Antigen targets of the expanded peripheral T cells went undetermined.

Only in-frame clones appear in the TCRdb table, and some are missing; sequencing was by immunoSEQ multiplex PCR. The sample has over 25,000 clones, about 76% seen once. Trimming left V 1 base short and J 7 bases short, with 20 bases between. The CDR3 is made up of 17 amino acids. The germline CDR1 and CDR2 sequences are SGHRS and YFSETQ. Notes on this clone: Antigen: not known.

Individuals having autoimmune disease history or systemic immunosuppression were not enrolled. The gene calls are TRBV5-1 and TRBJ2-2, with D perhaps TRBD1 (6 bases). This material consisted of CD4+ or CD8+ T cells sorted from blood, taken in a trial of the OX40 agonist ivuxolimab. The receptor's source is an adult with an advanced solid tumor such as melanoma, head and neck, liver or kidney cancer. CDR3 region: CASSLWLRTGLNGELFF. The CDR3 coding sequence is TGCGCCAGCAGCTTGTGGTTGAGAACAGGGCTGAACGGGGAGCTGTTTTTT.